These T cell receptor beta chains were read from a single sample in a study of spatial heterogeneity in lung cancer. TCRdb itself ran the 5' RACE reads through MiXCR, one entry per CDR3 protein. The sample has about 82,000 distinct CDR3 sequences, around 12% seen once. The material sequenced was PBMCs, taken at surgery. These receptors came from a male donor with early-stage non-small cell lung cancer. The CDR3 runs from the conserved cysteine through the conserved F or W. The order of the fields is J gene, D gene, clone size, V gene, CDR3 DNA, CDR3 protein. D genes are given only for firm matches. Some rows mark clone size as missing; the rest say once, few, many or name a class of expanded clone.

TRBJ1-2	NA	few	TRBV3-1	TGTGCCAGCAGCCAAGAAGGGGATACCTATGGCTACACCTTC	CASSQEGDTYGYTF
TRBJ2-7	TRBD1	many	TRBV29-1	TGCAGCGTGAAGGGACAGAGTTACGAGCAGTACTTC	CSVKGQSYEQYF
TRBJ2-7	TRBD2	NA	TRBV18	TGTGCCAGCTCCCTCGGGACTAGCGGGTCTTCCACGGAGCAGTACTTC	CASSLGTSGSSTEQYF
TRBJ1-2	TRBD1	many	TRBV3-1	TGTGCCAGCAGCCAAGGGGACAGGGGGCTTTTGAGCTACACCTTC	CASSQGDRGLLSYTF
TRBJ1-1	NA	many	TRBV3-1	TGTGCCAGCAGCCCTCGGGGGGGCTCTGAAGCTTTCTTT	CASSPRGGSEAFF
TRBJ2-6	NA	few	TRBV7-9	TGTGCCAGCAACCCAGGGGTCGGGGCCAACGTCCTGACTTTC	CASNPGVGANVLTF
TRBJ1-2	NA	many	TRBV23-1	TGCGCCAGCAGTCAACCCCCAGTACTTAGGAACTACACCTTC	CASSQPPVLRNYTF
TRBJ1-5	NA	NA	TRBV7-9	TGTGCCAGCAGCTTGGAGAATCAGCCCCAGCATTTT	CASSLENQPQHF
TRBJ1-1	NA	NA	TRBV7-9	TGTGCCAGCAGCCCCAGAGGTAGGGGGGTAAACACTGAAGCTTTCTTT	CASSPRGRGVNTEAFF
TRBJ2-1	NA	few	TRBV13	TGTGCCAGCAGCTTAGGGTCCGGGACCTACAATGAGCAGTTCTTC	CASSLGSGTYNEQFF
TRBJ2-2	TRBD1	few	TRBV5-6	TGTGCCAGCAGCTTTATAGGGACAGGGTTCACCGGGGAGCTGTTTTTT	CASSFIGTGFTGELFF
TRBJ2-7	TRBD1	NA	TRBV29-1	TGCAGCGCTAGACAGGGTCACGAGCAGTACTTC	CSARQGHEQYF
TRBJ1-1	NA	few	TRBV30	TGTGCCTGGAGTGTTACGGGCACTGAAGCTTTCTTT	CAWSVTGTEAFF
TRBJ2-7	TRBD2	NA	TRBV5-6	TGTGCCAGCAGCTCTCAACTAGCGGCTACCTCTTACGAGCAGTACTTC	CASSSQLAATSYEQYF
TRBJ1-1	TRBD1	NA	TRBV19	TGTGCCAGTAGTGTCGGACAGGGGACTGAAGCTTTCTTT	CASSVGQGTEAFF
TRBJ1-2	NA	many	TRBV3-1	TGTGCCAGCAGCCAGGGGAAGTACTATGGCTACACCTTC	CASSQGKYYGYTF
TRBJ1-5	NA	NA	TRBV18	TGTGCCAGCTCACCAGGGCTCGATCAGCCCCAGCATTTT	CASSPGLDQPQHF
TRBJ2-1	NA	NA	TRBV7-2	TGTGCCAGCAGCTTGTTCAATGAGCAGTTCTTC	CASSLFNEQFF
TRBJ2-5	TRBD2	many	TRBV20-1	TGCAGTGCTAGGGGGCGGGGGGGTTACCAAGAGACCCAGTACTTC	CSARGRGGYQETQYF
TRBJ2-6	NA	many	TRBV29-1	TGCAGCGTCGGCACTGGGGCCAACGTCCTGACTTTC	CSVGTGANVLTF
TRBJ2-7	TRBD1	NA	TRBV10-3	TGTGCCATCAGTGCACCGGGACAGAGCTACGAGCAGTACTTC	CAISAPGQSYEQYF
TRBJ2-1	TRBD2	NA	TRBV29-1	TGCAGCGTTCCCCGAGCGGGGGATTACAATGAGCAGTTCTTC	CSVPRAGDYNEQFF
TRBJ1-6	NA	NA	TRBV25-1	TGTGCCAGCAGGGACACCTATAATTCACCCCTCCACTTT	CASRDTYNSPLHF
TRBJ1-1	TRBD1	many	TRBV5-1	TGCGCCAGCAGCCCAGGACAGGGGGTGGGCACTGAAGCTTTCTTT	CASSPGQGVGTEAFF
TRBJ1-3	TRBD1	NA	TRBV3-1	TGTGCCAGCAGCTTCTCCGGGACAGGGACAAGCGGAAACACCATATATTTT	CASSFSGTGTSGNTIYF
TRBJ2-7	NA	few	TRBV30	TGTGCCTGGATGGACTTTTACGAGCAGTACTTC	CAWMDFYEQYF
TRBJ1-1	NA	NA	TRBV6-5	TGTGCCAGCAGTTCAAACCTACAGGATGAAGCTTTCTTT	CASSSNLQDEAFF
TRBJ2-5	NA	few	TRBV11-2	TGTGCCAGCAGCTTAGGGCTGGTGTCAGGGAAAGAGACCCAGTACTTC	CASSLGLVSGKETQYF
TRBJ1-1	NA	many	TRBV5-1	TGCGCCAGCAGCTTGGGGGGAGTGAACACTGAAGCTTTCTTT	CASSLGGVNTEAFF
TRBJ2-1	TRBD2	NA	TRBV19	TGTGCCAGTAGTAAGGCTAGCGGTAGCTCCTACAATGAGCAGTTCTTC	CASSKASGSSYNEQFF
TRBJ2-2	NA	NA	TRBV2	TGTGCCAGCAGTGAGAGGGCTGGGGGCGGGGAGCTGTTTTTT	CASSERAGGGELFF
TRBJ2-2	NA	NA	TRBV20-1	TGCAGTGCCACATCAGGGTCCCCGAACACCGGGGAGCTGTTTTTT	CSATSGSPNTGELFF
TRBJ2-5	TRBD2	NA	TRBV14	TGTGCCAGCAGCCTCGGACTAGCGTCCCAAGAGACCCAGTACTTC	CASSLGLASQETQYF
TRBJ2-2	NA	NA	TRBV30	TGTGCCTGGAAGTACTACACCGGGGAGCTGTTTTTT	CAWKYYTGELFF
TRBJ2-1	TRBD2	few	TRBV12-3/TRBV12-4	TGTGCCAGGGATACTAGCGGGGGCTACAATGAGCAGTTCTTC	CARDTSGGYNEQFF
TRBJ2-3	NA	few	TRBV29-1	TGCAGCGCTGAGAGGGGCGGGAGCACAGATACGCAGTATTTT	CSAERGGSTDTQYF
TRBJ2-7	NA	few	TRBV29-1	TGCAGCGTTGGCCCCAGAATCTCCGAGCAGTACTTC	CSVGPRISEQYF
TRBJ2-1	TRBD1	NA	TRBV7-9	TGTGCCAGCAGCTCTCGCCGACAGGGTGTGTCCTACAATGAGCAGTTCTTC	CASSSRRQGVSYNEQFF
TRBJ1-1	TRBD1	few	TRBV29-1	TGCAGCGTTGTCACAGGGGGGTTTACTGAAGCTTTCTTT	CSVVTGGFTEAFF
TRBJ2-3	TRBD2	few	TRBV4-1	TGCGCCAGCAGCCCGGGACTAGCACAGGATACGCAGTATTTT	CASSPGLAQDTQYF
TRBJ2-3	NA	NA	TRBV10-3	TGTGCCATCAGTGACCGAGGGAGAGGGTCAGATACGCAGTATTTT	CAISDRGRGSDTQYF
TRBJ2-6	NA	few	TRBV3-1	TGTGCCAGCAGCCCCGAGGGGACTGGGGCCAACGTCCTGACTTTC	CASSPEGTGANVLTF
TRBJ2-7	TRBD1	few	TRBV29-1	TGCAGCGTTTGGACAGGGGCGACCTACGAGCAGTACTTC	CSVWTGATYEQYF
TRBJ1-1	NA	NA	TRBV7-2	TGTGCCAGCAGCTTAGCGATGAGGAGCACTGAAGCTTTCTTT	CASSLAMRSTEAFF
TRBJ1-5	NA	few	TRBV7-8	TGTGCCAGCAGCTTAGATTATAACAATCAGCCCCAGCATTTT	CASSLDYNNQPQHF
TRBJ1-1	NA	few	TRBV19	TGTGCCAGTAGTATAGCGAGGGAATCCTCGAACACTGAAGCTTTCTTT	CASSIARESSNTEAFF